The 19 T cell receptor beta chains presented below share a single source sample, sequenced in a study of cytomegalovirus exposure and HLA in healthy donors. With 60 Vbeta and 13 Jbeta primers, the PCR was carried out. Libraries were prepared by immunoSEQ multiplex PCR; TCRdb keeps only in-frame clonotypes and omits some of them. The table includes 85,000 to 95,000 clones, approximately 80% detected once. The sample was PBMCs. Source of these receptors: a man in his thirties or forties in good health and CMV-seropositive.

CDR3 sequence: CASSLLPTGMNQPQHF. The CDR3 bases are TGTGCCAGCAGCTTACTACCGACAGGGATGAATCAGCCCCAGCATTTT. The chain has TRBV7-2 and TRBJ1-5; the match to TRBD1 covers 7 bases. Trimming removed 2 bases from V and 4 bases from J; junction bases left unmatched: 8. In germline, CDR1 is SGHTA, CDR2 FQGNSA. This CDR3 region has 16 residues.

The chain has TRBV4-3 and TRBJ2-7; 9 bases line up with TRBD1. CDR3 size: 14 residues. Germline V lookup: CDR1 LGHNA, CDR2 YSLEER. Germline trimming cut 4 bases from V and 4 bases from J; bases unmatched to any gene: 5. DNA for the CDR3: TGCGCCAGCAGCCTAGGGACAGGGATTTACGAGCAGTACTTC. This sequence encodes CASSLGTGIYEQYF.

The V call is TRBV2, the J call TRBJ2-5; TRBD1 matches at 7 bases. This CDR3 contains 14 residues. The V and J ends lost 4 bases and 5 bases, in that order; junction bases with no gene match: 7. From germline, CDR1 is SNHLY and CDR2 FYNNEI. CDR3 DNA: TGTGCCAGCAGTGCAGACAGGGTGGGGGAGACCCAGTACTTC. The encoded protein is CASSADRVGETQYF. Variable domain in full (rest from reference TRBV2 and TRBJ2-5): EPEVTQTPSHQVTQMGQEVILRCVPISNHLYFYWYRQILGQKVEFLVSFYNNEISEKSEIFDDQFSVERPDGSNFTLKIRSTKLEDSAMYFCASSADRVGETQYFGPGTRLLVL.

CDR3 amino acids: CASSGTGSSYEQYF. CDR3 bases: TGTGCCAGCAGCGGGACAGGGAGCTCCTACGAGCAGTACTTC. The V call is TRBV6-5, the J call TRBJ2-7; 9 bases agree with TRBD1. V shed 6 bases and J 0 bases; nucleotides not matched to a gene: 3. Germline V gene data show CDR1 as MNHEY and CDR2 as SVGAGI. The CDR3 runs to 14 residues.

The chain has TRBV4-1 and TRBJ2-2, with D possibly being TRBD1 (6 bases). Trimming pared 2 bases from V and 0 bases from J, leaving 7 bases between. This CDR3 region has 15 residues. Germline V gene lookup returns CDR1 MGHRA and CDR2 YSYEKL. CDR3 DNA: TGCGCCAGCAGCCAAAGGACAGCGAACACCGGGGAGCTGTTTTTT. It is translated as CASSQRTANTGELFF.

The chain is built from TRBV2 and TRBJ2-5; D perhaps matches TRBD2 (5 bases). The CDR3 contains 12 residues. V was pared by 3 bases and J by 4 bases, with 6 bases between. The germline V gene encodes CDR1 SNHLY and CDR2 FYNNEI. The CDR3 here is CASSDEGETQYF. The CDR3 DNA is TGTGCCAGCAGTGACGAGGGAGAGACCCAGTACTTC. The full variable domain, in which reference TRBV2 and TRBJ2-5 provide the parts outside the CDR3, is EPEVTQTPSHQVTQMGQEVILRCVPISNHLYFYWYRQILGQKVEFLVSFYNNEISEKSEIFDDQFSVERPDGSNFTLKIRSTKLEDSAMYFCASSDEGETQYFGPGTRLLVL.

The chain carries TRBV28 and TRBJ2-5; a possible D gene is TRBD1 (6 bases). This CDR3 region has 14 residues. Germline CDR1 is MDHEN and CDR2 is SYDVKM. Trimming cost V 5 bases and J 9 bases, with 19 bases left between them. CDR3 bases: TGTGCCAGCAGTCAAACAGGGAATAGGTGGGCCCAGTACTTC. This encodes CASSQTGNRWAQYF.

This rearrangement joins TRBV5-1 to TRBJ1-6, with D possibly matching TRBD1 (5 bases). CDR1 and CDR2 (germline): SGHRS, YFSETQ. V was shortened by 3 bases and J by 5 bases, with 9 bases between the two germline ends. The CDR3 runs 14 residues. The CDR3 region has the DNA TGCGCCAGCAGCTCCGGGGGAGATAATTCACCCCTCCACTTT. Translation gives CASSSGGDNSPLHF. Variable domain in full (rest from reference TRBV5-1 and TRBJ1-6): KAGVTQTPRYLIKTRGQQVTLSCSPISGHRSVSWYQQTPGQGLQFLFEYFSETQRNKGNFPGRFSGRQFSNSRSEMNVSTLELGDSALYLCASSSGGDNSPLHFGNGTRLTVT.

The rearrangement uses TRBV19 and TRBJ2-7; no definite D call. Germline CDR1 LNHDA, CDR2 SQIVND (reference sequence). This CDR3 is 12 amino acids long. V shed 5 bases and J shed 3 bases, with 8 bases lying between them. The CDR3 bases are TGTGCCAGTAGTTTCGCAGGCTACGAGCAGTACTTC. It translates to CASSFAGYEQYF.

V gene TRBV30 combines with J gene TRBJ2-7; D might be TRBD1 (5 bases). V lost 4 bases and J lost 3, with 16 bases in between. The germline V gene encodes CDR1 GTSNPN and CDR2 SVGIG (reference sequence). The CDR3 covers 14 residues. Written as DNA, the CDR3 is TGTGCCTGGACCCCTTCGACAGTCTACTACGAGCAGTACTTC. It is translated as CAWTPSTVYYEQYF.

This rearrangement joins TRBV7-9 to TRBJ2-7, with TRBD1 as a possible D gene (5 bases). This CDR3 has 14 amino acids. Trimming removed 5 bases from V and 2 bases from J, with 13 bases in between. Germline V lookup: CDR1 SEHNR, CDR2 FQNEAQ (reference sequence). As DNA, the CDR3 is TGTGCCAGCAGCCGGACGCAGGGCACCTACGAGCAGTACTTC. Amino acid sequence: CASSRTQGTYEQYF. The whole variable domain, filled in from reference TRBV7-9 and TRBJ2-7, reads DTGVSQNPRHKITKRGQNVTFRCDPISEHNRLYWYRQTLGQGPEFLTYFQNEAQLEKSRLLSDRFSAERPKGSFSTLEIQRTEQGDSAMYLCASSRTQGTYEQYFGPGTRLTVT.

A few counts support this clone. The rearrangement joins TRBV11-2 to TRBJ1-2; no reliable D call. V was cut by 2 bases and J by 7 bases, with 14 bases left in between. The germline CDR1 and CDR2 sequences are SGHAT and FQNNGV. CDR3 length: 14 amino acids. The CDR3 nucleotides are TGTGCCAGCAGCTTAACGGGTAGTCCTTCTGGCTACACCTTC. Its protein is CASSLTGSPSGYTF.

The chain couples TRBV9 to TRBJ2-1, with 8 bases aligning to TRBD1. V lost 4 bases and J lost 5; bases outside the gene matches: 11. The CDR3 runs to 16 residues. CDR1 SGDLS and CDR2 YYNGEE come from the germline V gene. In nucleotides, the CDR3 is TGTGCCAGCAGCCCAGACCCCAGGGGGCCTAACAATGAGCAGTTCTTC. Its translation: CASSPDPRGPNNEQFF.

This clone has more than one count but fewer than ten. The CDR3 DNA follows: TGTGCCAGCAGCTTATTGTTATTCTCTAACTATGGCTACACCTTC. This gives the protein CASSLLLFSNYGYTF. This chain uses TRBV7-8 with TRBJ1-2, with unresolved D. There are 15 residues in the CDR3. CDR1 and CDR2 from the germline V gene are SGHVS and FQNEAQ. V was cut by 2 bases and J by 0 bases, with 10 bases left in between.

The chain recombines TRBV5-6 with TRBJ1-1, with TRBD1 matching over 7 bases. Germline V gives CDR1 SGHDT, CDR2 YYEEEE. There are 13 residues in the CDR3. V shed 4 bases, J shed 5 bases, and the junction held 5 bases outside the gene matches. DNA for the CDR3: TGTGCCAGCAGCCCGACAGGGAGAACTGAAGCTTTCTTT. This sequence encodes CASSPTGRTEAFF.

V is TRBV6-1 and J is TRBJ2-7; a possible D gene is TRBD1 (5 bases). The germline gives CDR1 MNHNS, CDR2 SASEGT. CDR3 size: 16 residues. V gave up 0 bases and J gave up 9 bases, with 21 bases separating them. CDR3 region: CASSEAVRTTTERQYV. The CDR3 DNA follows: TGTGCCAGCAGTGAAGCGGTTAGGACAACTACTGAGAGGCAGTACGTC.

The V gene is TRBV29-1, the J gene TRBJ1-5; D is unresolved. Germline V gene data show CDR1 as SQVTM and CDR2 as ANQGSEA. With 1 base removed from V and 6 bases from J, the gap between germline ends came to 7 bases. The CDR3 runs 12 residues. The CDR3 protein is CSVEGEGQPQHF. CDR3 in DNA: TGCAGCGTTGAAGGAGAGGGTCAGCCCCAGCATTTT.

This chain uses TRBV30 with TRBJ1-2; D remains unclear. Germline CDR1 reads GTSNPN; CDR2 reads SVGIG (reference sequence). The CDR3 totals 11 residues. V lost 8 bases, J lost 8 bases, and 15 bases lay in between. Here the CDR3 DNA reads TGTGCCAGTAATCTGGGCCGGGGCTACACCTTC. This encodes CASNLGRGYTF.

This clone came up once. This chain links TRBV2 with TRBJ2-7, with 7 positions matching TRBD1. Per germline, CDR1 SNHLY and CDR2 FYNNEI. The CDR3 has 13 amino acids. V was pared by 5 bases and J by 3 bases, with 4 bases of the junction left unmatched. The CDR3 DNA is TGTGCCAGCAGTAGGACAGGCATCTACGAGCAGTACTTC. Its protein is CASSRTGIYEQYF.